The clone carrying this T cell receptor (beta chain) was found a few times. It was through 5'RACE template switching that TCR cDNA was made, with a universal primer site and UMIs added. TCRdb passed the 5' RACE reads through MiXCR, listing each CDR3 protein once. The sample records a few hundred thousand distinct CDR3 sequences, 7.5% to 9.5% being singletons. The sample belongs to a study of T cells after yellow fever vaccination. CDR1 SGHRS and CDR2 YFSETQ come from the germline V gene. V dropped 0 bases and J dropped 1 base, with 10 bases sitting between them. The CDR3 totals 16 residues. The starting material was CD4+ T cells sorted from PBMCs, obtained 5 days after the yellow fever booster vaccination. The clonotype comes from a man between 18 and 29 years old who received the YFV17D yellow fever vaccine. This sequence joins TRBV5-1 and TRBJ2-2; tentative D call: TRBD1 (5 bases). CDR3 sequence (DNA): TGCGCCAGCAGCTTGGGGGGCACAGGGAACACCGGGGAGCTGTTTTTT. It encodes CASSLGGTGNTGELFF.